The rows below give T cell receptor beta chains drawn from one sample of a study of cytomegalovirus exposure and HLA in healthy donors. Repertoires were generated with immunoSEQ multiplex PCR, while TCRdb's copy carries only in-frame clones and drops some. The sample lists 150,000 to 200,000 clones; roughly 84% were seen once. The sample comprised PBMCs. These receptor sequences come from a young man in good health and CMV-seropositive. CDR3s include the opening cysteine and the closing phenylalanine or tryptophan. D genes are given only for firm matches. Expanded clones are given a class, and other clones once, few, many or no size at all.

.	TRBV13	TRBD2	TRBJ2-1	CASSLGGTSGSGEQFF	TGTGCCAGCAGCTTGGGGGGGACTAGCGGGAGTGGAGAGCAGTTCTTC
.	TRBV29-1	.	TRBJ2-3	CSVDVRRGADTQYF	TGCAGCGTTGACGTTCGGCGGGGAGCAGATACGCAGTATTTT
.	TRBV2	TRBD2	TRBJ2-5	CASSHPTSGKSYQETQYF	TGTGCCAGCAGCCACCCGACTAGCGGAAAATCGTACCAAGAGACCCAGTACTTC
.	TRBV9	.	TRBJ2-2	CASSGDDTGELFF	TGTGCCAGCAGCGGAGATGACACCGGGGAGCTGTTTTTT
.	TRBV11-2	TRBD1	TRBJ2-7	CASSSGVIGTGGEQYF	TGTGCCAGCAGCTCGGGAGTCATCGGGACAGGGGGCGAGCAGTACTTC
.	TRBV4-2	TRBD1	TRBJ1-2	CASSPGQGGNYGYTF	TGTGCCAGCAGCCCAGGACAGGGAGGAAACTATGGCTACACCTTC
.	TRBV5-6	TRBD2	TRBJ2-7	CASSLVGGAGEQYF	TGTGCCAGCAGCTTGGTGGGGGGAGCGGGGGAGCAGTACTTC
few	TRBV29-1	TRBD1	TRBJ1-2	CSVGTGDYGYTF	TGCAGCGTGGGTACAGGGGACTATGGCTACACCTTC
few	TRBV5-4	TRBD2	TRBJ2-1	CASRIAGGRNEQFF	TGTGCCAGCAGAATAGCGGGGGGTCGAAATGAGCAGTTCTTC
.	TRBV30	TRBD1	TRBJ2-6	CAWSRDRGPPKSGANVLTF	TGTGCCTGGAGCCGCGACAGGGGGCCCCCCAAATCTGGGGCCAACGTCCTGACTTTC
once	TRBV7-9	.	TRBJ2-1	CASRRVRTRNYNEQFF	TGTGCCAGCAGACGCGTTAGGACACGGAATTACAATGAGCAGTTCTTC
.	TRBV20-1	.	TRBJ1-2	CSATGFGYTF	TGCAGTGCTACAGGGTTTGGCTACACCTTC
.	TRBV28	.	TRBJ1-1	CASSFRENTEAFF	TGTGCCAGCAGTTTCCGAGAAAACACTGAAGCTTTCTTT
once	TRBV30	TRBD2	TRBJ2-2	CAWRRGTGTSGRATGELFF	TGTGCCTGGAGAAGGGGGACAGGGACTAGCGGGAGGGCGACCGGGGAGCTGTTTTTT
.	TRBV4-1	TRBD1	TRBJ2-2	CASSLPRGRNTGELFF	TGCGCCAGCAGCCTCCCCAGGGGGAGGAACACCGGGGAGCTGTTTTTT
.	TRBV28	TRBD2	TRBJ2-5	CASSLREPGLAGGIQETQYF	TGTGCCAGCAGTTTAAGGGAACCGGGACTAGCGGGAGGGATCCAAGAGACCCAGTACTTC
few	TRBV2	.	TRBJ2-7	CASSEASYEQYF	TGTGCCAGCAGTGAGGCCAGCTACGAGCAGTACTTC